This T cell receptor (beta chain) was identified in a study of blood T cell repertoires in COVID-19 (TCRdb year 2020). About the full investigation: The collaborator samples originated in the United States, Italy and Spain and spanned the acute and convalescent phases of COVID-19. The material from the prospective study consisted of cDNA or gDNA derived from T cells, B-cell-depleted T cells, or PBMCs. The dataset comprised deeply sampled blood TCRbeta repertoires from subjects exposed to, actively infected with, or recovered from COVID-19. A freely available public database, intended as a resource for researchers studying the immune response to SARS-CoV-2, is where the repertoires were released. The samples were drawn from two sources: the first 160 participants of the ongoing ImmuneRACE study, and some 1,300 subjects contributed by 6 global collaborators. Sample metadata almost always included a de-identified subject ID, COVID-19 status, age in years and sex. Where HLA class I and class II types were available, the types were taken from metadata supplied by the sample provider, not from assay-based typing. The study at large found these results: The amount of clinical and demographic metadata varied by source and participant and was provided uncurated.

Whole blood was collected in K2EDTA tubes by collaborating institutions according to the institutions' own protocols. For TCRbeta analysis, collaborators shipped samples as frozen whole blood, isolated PBMCs, or DNA extracted from either of those sample types. From its cysteine to its phenylalanine, the CDR3 spans 14 amino acids. Of all the DNA, just the CDR3 is kept, 42 bases in frame from base 1. The germline V gene provides CDR1 MNHEY and CDR2 SVGAGI. V lost 5 bases and J lost 5 bases; the stretch between them is 13 bases long. TCRbeta CDR3 regions were amplified from genomic DNA using the immunoSEQ Assay, a bias-controlled multiplex PCR. The study's own analysis went as follows. Nucleated cell counts per sample were estimated from amplification of reference gene primers within the assay. To quantify the absolute abundance of each unique TCRbeta CDR3 rearrangement, sequence reads were collapsed and filtered. For each sample, productive Simpson clonality was calculated as the square root of Simpson's diversity index across productive rearrangements. This immuneACCESS table, as held by TCRdb, lists in-frame sequences with V and J called but not all clones. Of the missing ones, under half trace to an unresolved V gene in checked studies; the others have no known cause. V and J calls and clone size come straight from that table; D and trimming were deduced from the DNA. For this sample the table gives roughly 120,000 clones, of which roughly 87% were detected only once. 4.8% of the sample rests with the top ten.

As regards this clone: No antigen is known for it. No much larger clonotype is one base removed from it; base qualities were not supplied.

The specimen was peripheral blood. Recombination linked TRBV6-5 to TRBJ2-1; possibly the D gene is TRBD2, per 5 matching bases. The sequence came from a human donor in a cohort sampled during active COVID-19. The CDR3 here reads CASSHRELHNEQFF. The bases read TGTGCCAGCAGTCACCGGGAACTGCACAATGAGCAGTTCTTC.